This T cell receptor (beta chain) stems from a study of blood T cell repertoires in COVID-19. Study-wide background: PBMCs, B-cell-depleted T cells, or T cells were the source of the cDNA or gDNA that made up the material.

Germline lookup yields CDR1 LGHDT and CDR2 YNNKEL (reference sequence). V lost 1 base and J lost 8, with 15 bases in between. The CDR3 contains 15 residues. In the study's own analysis: It was from reference gene primer amplification that nucleated cell counts were estimated. Profiled with immunoSEQ multiplex PCR; TCRdb holds only in-frame clones, not every one. The DNA gave D and trimming, while V, J and clone size come from that table. The sample lists about 370,000 clones; approximately 91% were seen once. Within 2 weeks of study entry, exposed participants had contacted a PCR-confirmed or clinician-diagnosed COVID-19 case.

The specimen was PBMCs or T cells enriched from blood (not recorded which). This clonotype was sampled from a woman between 40 and 50 years old who had been exposed to COVID-19. The chain uses TRBV3-1 (or the pseudogene TRBV3-2) and TRBJ2-4; D may be TRBD2 (5 bases). CDR3 amino acids: CASSQVLRGAHIQYF. The CDR3 nucleotides read TGTGCCAGCAGCCAAGTTCTTCGGGGAGCGCACATTCAGTACTTC.